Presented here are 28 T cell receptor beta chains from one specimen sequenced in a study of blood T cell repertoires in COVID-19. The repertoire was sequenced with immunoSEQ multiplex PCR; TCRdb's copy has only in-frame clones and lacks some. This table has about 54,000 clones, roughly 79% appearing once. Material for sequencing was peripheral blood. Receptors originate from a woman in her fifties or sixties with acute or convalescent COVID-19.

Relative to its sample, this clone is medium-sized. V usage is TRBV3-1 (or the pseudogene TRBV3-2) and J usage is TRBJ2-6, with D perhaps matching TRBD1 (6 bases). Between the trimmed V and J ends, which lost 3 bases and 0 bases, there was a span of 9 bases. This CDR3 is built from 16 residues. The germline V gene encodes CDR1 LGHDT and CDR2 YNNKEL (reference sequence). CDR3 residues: CASSQGTNSGANVLTF. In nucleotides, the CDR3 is TGTGCCAGCAGCCAGGGGACAAACTCTGGGGCCAACGTCCTGACTTTC.

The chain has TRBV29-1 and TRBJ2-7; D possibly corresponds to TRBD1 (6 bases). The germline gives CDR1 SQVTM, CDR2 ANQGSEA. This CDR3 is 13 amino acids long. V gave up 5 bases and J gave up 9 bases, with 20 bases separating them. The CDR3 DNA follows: TGCAGCGTTCAGACAGGTTTAGGCCCGGGGCAGTACTTC. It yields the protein CSVQTGLGPGQYF.

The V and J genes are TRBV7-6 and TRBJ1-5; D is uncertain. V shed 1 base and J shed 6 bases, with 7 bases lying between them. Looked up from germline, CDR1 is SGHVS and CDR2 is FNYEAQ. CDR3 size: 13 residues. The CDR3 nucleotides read TGTGCCAGCAGCTTAGGGCCAACTCAGCCCCAGCATTTT. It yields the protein CASSLGPTQPQHF.

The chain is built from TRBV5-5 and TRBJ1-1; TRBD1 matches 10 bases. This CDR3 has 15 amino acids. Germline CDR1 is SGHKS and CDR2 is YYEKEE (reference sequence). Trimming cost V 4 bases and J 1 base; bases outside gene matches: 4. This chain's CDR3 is CASSPWTGGNTEAFF. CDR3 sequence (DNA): TGTGCCAGCAGCCCGTGGACAGGGGGGAACACTGAAGCTTTCTTT.

CDR3 coding DNA: TGTGCCAGCAAGGGGACAGGGATCAATGAGCAGTTCTTC. Encoded protein: CASKGTGINEQFF. The genes are TRBV2 and TRBJ2-1, with 9 bases matching TRBD1. Germline CDR1 is SNHLY and CDR2 is FYNNEI. CDR3 length: 13 amino acids. J lost 6 bases, V lost 7 bases, and 4 bases had no gene match.

Here the CDR3 reads CATSALTGNQPQHF. Here the CDR3 DNA reads TGTGCCACCAGCGCACTTACAGGGAATCAGCCCCAGCATTTT. The chain carries TRBV15 and TRBJ1-5; maybe TRBD1 (6 bases). Germline V lookup: CDR1 LNHNV, CDR2 YYDKDF (reference sequence). The CDR3 extends over 14 amino acids. The V gene lost 5 bases and the J gene lost 4 bases, with 12 bases spanning the gap.

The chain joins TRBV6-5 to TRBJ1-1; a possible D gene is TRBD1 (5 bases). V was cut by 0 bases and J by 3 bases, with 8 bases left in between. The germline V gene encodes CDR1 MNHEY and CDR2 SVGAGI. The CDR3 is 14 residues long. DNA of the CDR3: TGTGCCAGCAGTTACTCGATAGGGGACACTGAAGCTTTCTTT. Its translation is CASSYSIGDTEAFF.

CDR3 in DNA: TGTGCCAGCAGTTCCGCGGGGGGCGCCTACAATGAGCAGTTCTTC. Translating gives CASSSAGGAYNEQFF. The chain has TRBV28 and TRBJ2-1; 8 bases fit TRBD2. The trim removed 4 bases at V and 2 bases at J, leaving 4 bases unmatched. CDR3 length equals 15 residues. In germline, CDR1 is MDHEN, CDR2 SYDVKM.

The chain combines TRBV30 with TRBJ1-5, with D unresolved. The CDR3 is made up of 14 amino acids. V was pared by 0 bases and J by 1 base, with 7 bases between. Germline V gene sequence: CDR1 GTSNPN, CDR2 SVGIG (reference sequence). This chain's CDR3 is CAWSVRGSNQPQHF. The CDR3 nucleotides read TGTGCCTGGAGTGTACGGGGAAGCAATCAGCCCCAGCATTTT.

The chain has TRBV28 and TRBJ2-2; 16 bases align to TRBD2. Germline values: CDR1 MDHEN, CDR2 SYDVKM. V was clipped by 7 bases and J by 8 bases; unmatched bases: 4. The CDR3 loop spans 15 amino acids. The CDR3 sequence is CASTRGLAGGGELFF. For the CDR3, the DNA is TGTGCCAGCACCCGGGGACTAGCGGGAGGGGGGGAGCTGTTTTTT.

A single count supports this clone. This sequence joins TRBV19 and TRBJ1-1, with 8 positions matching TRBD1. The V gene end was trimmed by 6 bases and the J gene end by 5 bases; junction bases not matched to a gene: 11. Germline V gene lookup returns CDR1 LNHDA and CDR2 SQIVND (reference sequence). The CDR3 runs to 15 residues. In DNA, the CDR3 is TGTGCCAGTAGCAACCCAGGGGGCGCGCGAACTGAAGCTTTCTTT. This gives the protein CASSNPGGARTEAFF.

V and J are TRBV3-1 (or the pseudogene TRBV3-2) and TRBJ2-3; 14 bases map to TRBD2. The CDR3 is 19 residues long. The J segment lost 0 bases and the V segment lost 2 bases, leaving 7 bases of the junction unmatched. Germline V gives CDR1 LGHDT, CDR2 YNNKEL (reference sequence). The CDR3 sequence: CASSQKGTSGGLSTDTQYF. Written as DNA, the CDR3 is TGTGCCAGCAGCCAAAAAGGGACTAGCGGGGGCCTAAGCACAGATACGCAGTATTTT.

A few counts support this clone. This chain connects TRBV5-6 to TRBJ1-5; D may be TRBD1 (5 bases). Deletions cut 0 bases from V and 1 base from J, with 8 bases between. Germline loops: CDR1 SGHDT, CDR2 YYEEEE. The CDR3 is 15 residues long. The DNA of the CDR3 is TGTGCCAGCAGCTTGGCCAGGACAAGCAATCAGCCCCAGCATTTT. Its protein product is CASSLARTSNQPQHF.

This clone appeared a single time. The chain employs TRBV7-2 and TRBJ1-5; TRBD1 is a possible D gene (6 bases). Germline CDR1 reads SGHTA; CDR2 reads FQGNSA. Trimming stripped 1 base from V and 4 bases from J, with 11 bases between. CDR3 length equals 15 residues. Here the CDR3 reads CASSLGTVNNQPQHF. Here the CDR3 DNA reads TGTGCCAGCAGCTTAGGGACAGTAAATAATCAGCCCCAGCATTTT.

The CDR3 DNA sequence: TGTGCCAGCAGCCCAGGGGACTCTGGAAACACCATATATTTT. Encoded protein: CASSPGDSGNTIYF. This chain links TRBV7-9 with TRBJ1-3, with D tentatively TRBD1 (6 bases). Trimming shortened V by 5 bases and J by 0 bases, and 8 bases separated the two germline ends. The germline V gene has CDR1 SEHNR and CDR2 FQNEAQ (reference sequence). This CDR3 has 14 amino acids. The full variable domain, in which reference TRBV7-9 and TRBJ1-3 provide the parts outside the CDR3, is DTGVSQNPRHKITKRGQNVTFRCDPISEHNRLYWYRQTLGQGPEFLTYFQNEAQLEKSRLLSDRFSAERPKGSFSTLEIQRTEQGDSAMYLCASSPGDSGNTIYFGEGSWLTVV.

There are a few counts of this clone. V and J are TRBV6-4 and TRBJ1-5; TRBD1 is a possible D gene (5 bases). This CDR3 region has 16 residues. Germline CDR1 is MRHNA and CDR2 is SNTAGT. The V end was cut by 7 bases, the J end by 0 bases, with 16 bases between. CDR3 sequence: CASTRHQGYSNQPQHF. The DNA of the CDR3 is TGTGCCAGCACTCGCCACCAGGGTTATAGCAATCAGCCCCAGCATTTT.

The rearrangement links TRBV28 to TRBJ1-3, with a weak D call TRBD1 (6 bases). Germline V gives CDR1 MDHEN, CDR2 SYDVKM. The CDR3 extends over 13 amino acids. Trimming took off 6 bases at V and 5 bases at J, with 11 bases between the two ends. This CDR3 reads CASSPGQRNTIYF. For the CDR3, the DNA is TGTGCCAGCAGCCCAGGACAGAGAAACACCATATATTTT.

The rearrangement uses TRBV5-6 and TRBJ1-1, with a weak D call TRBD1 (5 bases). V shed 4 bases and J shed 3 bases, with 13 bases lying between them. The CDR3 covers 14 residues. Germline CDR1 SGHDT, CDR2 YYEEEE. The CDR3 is CASSRGDRDTEAFF. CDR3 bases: TGTGCCAGCAGCCGGGGGGATCGGGACACTGAAGCTTTCTTT. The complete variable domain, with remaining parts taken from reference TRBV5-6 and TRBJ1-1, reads DAGVTQSPTHLIKTRGQQVTLRCSPKSGHDTVSWYQQALGQGPQFIFQYYEEEERQRGNFPDRFSGHQFPNYSSELNVNALLLGDSALYLCASSRGDRDTEAFFGQGTRLTVV.

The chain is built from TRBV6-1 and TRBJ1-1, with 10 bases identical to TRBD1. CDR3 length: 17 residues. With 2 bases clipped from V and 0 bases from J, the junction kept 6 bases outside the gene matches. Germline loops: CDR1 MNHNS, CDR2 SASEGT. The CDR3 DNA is TGTGCCAGCAGTGAATGGGGACAGGGGATTTTGAACACTGAAGCTTTCTTT. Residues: CASSEWGQGILNTEAFF.

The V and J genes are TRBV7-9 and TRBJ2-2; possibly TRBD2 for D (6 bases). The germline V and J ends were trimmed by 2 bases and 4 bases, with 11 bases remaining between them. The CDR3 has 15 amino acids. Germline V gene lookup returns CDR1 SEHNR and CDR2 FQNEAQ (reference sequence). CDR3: CASSLTGVSTGELFF. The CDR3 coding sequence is TGTGCCAGCAGCTTAACGGGGGTCTCCACCGGGGAGCTGTTTTTT.

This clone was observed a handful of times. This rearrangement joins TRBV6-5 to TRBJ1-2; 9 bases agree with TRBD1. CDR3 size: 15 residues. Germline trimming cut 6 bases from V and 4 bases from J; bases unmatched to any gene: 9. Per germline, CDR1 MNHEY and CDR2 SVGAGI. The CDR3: CASSEGQGLPYGYTF. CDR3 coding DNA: TGTGCCAGCAGCGAGGGACAGGGTTTACCCTATGGCTACACCTTC.

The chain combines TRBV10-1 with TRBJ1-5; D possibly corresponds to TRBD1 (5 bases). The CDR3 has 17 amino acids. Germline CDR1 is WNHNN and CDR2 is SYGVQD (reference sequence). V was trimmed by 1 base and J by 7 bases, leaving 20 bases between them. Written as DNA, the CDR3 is TGCGCCAGCAGTGAGTACAGCACGCCAGGGCAAGCACAGCCCCAGCATTTT. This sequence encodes CASSEYSTPGQAQPQHF.

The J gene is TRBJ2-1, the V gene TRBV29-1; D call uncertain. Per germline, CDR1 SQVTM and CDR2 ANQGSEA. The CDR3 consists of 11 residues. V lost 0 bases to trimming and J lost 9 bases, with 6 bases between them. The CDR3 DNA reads TGCAGCGTTGAAGATCTCAGTGAGCAGTTCTTC. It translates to CSVEDLSEQFF.

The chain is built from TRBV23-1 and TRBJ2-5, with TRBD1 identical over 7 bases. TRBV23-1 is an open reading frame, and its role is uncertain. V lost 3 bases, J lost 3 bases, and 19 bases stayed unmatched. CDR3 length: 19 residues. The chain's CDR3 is CASSHQQGPPQGQKETQYF. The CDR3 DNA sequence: TGCGCCAGCAGTCACCAACAAGGGCCCCCCCAGGGACAGAAAGAGACCCAGTACTTC.

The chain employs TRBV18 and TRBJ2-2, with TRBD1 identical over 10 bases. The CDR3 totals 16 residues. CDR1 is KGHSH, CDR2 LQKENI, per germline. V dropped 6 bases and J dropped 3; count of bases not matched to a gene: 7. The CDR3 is CASSLLDRGDTGELFF. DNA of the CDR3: TGTGCCAGCTCGCTCCTGGACAGGGGGGACACCGGGGAGCTGTTTTTT.

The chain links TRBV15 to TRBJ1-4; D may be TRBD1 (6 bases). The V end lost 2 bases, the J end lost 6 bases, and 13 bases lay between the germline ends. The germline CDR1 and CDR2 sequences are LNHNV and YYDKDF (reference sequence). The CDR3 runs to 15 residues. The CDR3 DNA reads TGTGCCACCAGCAGAATAGGGGGAGGGGATGAAAAACTGTTTTTT. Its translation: CATSRIGGGDEKLFF.

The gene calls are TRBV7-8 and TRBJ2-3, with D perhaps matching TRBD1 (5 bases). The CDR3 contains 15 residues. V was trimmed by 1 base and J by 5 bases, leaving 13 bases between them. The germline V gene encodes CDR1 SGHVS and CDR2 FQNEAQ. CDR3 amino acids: CASSLEAQQGDTQYF. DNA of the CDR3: TGTGCCAGCAGCTTAGAGGCCCAGCAGGGAGATACGCAGTATTTT.

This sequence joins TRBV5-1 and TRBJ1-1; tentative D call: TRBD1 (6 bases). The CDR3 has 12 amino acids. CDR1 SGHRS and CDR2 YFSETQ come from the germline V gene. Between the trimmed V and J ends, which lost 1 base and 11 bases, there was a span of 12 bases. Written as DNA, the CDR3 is TGCGCCAGCAGCTTGAACGACAGGTCGGCTTTCTTT. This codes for CASSLNDRSAFF.